These 18 T cell receptor beta chains came from one sample sequenced in a study of blood T cell repertoires in COVID-19. Assay used: immunoSEQ multiplex PCR; TCRdb lists only in-frame clones, some missing. The data contain about 280,000 clones, 85% of them seen just once; the ten biggest clones take up 2.5% to 3%. The specimen sequenced was PBMCs or T cells enriched from blood (not recorded which). These receptors were collected from a woman between 45 and 60 years old who had recovered from COVID-19.

The chain carries TRBV11-2 and TRBJ2-3; TRBD2 agrees at 13 bases. V lost 0 bases and J lost 2; bases outside the gene matches: 5. The CDR3 totals 18 residues. Germline CDR1 SGHAT, CDR2 FQNNGV. This chain's CDR3 is CASSLDGLAGVYTDTQYF. CDR3 DNA sequence: TGTGCCAGCAGCTTAGACGGACTAGCGGGGGTTTACACAGATACGCAGTATTTT.

The V call is TRBV28, the J call TRBJ1-5; D gene unclear. The CDR3 is made up of 12 amino acids. Germline-derived CDR1 and CDR2 are MDHEN and SYDVKM. V was pared by 7 bases and J by 6 bases, with 10 bases between. CDR3 region: CASTPLGQPQHF. Written as DNA, the CDR3 is TGTGCCAGCACCCCTCTCGGTCAGCCCCAGCATTTT.

The chain carries TRBV11-2 and TRBJ2-1; TRBD2 matches 11 bases. Germline CDR1 reads SGHAT; CDR2 reads FQNNGV. J gave up 3 bases and V 3 bases, and 7 bases lay outside the gene matches. The CDR3 is made up of 17 amino acids. In nucleotides, the CDR3 is TGTGCCAGCAGCTTCCTACCGGGACTAGCGGTCTACAATGAGCAGTTCTTC. It is translated as CASSFLPGLAVYNEQFF. Full variable domain (remainder filled in from reference TRBV11-2 and TRBJ2-1): EAGVAQSPRYKIIEKRQSVAFWCNPISGHATLYWYQQILGQGPKLLIQFQNNGVVDDSQLPKDRFSAERLKGVDSTLKIQPAKLEDSAVYLCASSFLPGLAVYNEQFFGPGTRLTVL.

This chain connects TRBV30 to TRBJ2-6; D gene uncertain. The germline CDR1 and CDR2 sequences are GTSNPN and SVGIG (reference sequence). The CDR3 totals 13 residues. V dropped 5 bases and J dropped 1 base, with 6 bases sitting between them. The CDR3 coding sequence is TGTGCCTGGGATAATTCTGGGGCCAACGTCCTGACTTTC. Protein sequence: CAWDNSGANVLTF.

This clone was seen only a few times. The chain links TRBV11-2 to TRBJ2-7, with D tentatively TRBD1 (5 bases). V lost 3 bases to trimming and J lost 4 bases, with 13 bases between them. This CDR3 is built from 14 residues. Germline V lookup: CDR1 SGHAT, CDR2 FQNNGV. The CDR3 DNA reads TGTGCCAGCAGCTTTGGTAGGGGTCCGTACGAGCAGTACTTC. This translates into CASSFGRGPYEQYF.

The chain's CDR3 is CASSQAGTGRFHTEAFF. The CDR3 DNA reads as TGTGCCAGCAGCCAAGCGGGGACAGGGAGGTTTCACACTGAAGCTTTCTTT. J is TRBJ1-1 and V is TRBV4-2; 9 nucleotides agree with TRBD1. Germline values: CDR1 LGHNA, CDR2 YNFKEQ. This CDR3 is 17 amino acids long. Trimming took 1 base from V and 3 from J; bases not matched to a gene: 9.

This clone has a single count. The chain couples TRBV7-9 to TRBJ2-3; TRBD2 matches 9 bases. The CDR3 loop spans 17 amino acids. Unmatched junction bases numbered 16, after V lost 5 bases and J lost 7 bases. The germline V gene has CDR1 SEHNR and CDR2 FQNEAQ (reference sequence). The CDR3 nucleotides read TGTGCCAGCAGCCCCAAAGGTCCAGCGGGGGGACTCAATACGCAGTATTTT. Residues: CASSPKGPAGGLNTQYF.

The genes are TRBV13 and TRBJ1-2; 7 nucleotides line up with TRBD1. Per the germline V gene, CDR1 is PRHDT and CDR2 is FYEKMQ (reference sequence). The CDR3 covers 14 residues. V trimming: 2 bases; J trimming: 3 bases; junction bases outside the gene matches: 3. CDR3 region: CASSLTGDDYGYTF. The CDR3 DNA sequence: TGTGCCAGCAGCTTAACAGGGGACGACTATGGCTACACCTTC.

This rearrangement joins TRBV10-3 to TRBJ1-3; weak D call: TRBD1 (5 bases). Germline V lookup: CDR1 ENHRY, CDR2 SYGVKD. The ends were cut back, 6 bases at V and 1 base at J, with 7 bases in the middle. The CDR3 spans 13 residues. Here the CDR3 DNA reads TGTGCCATCAGGGGGCTATCTGGAAACACCATATATTTT. Translation gives CAIRGLSGNTIYF.

Remarks on this clone: Germline is not matched at one junction end, which may reflect a read error. This chain uses TRBV7-2 with TRBJ2-7; 7 bases fit TRBD2. Germline V lookup: CDR1 SGHTA, CDR2 FQGNSA. This CDR3 is 14 amino acids long. CDR3 residues: CASSLGLDDYEQYF. For the CDR3, the DNA is TGTGCCAGCAGTTTAGGACTAGACGACTACGAGCAGTACTTC.

The V and J genes are TRBV19 and TRBJ1-5; no clear D gene. This CDR3 has 14 amino acids. The V gene lost 8 bases and the J gene lost 2 bases, with 13 bases spanning the gap. Germline V gives CDR1 LNHDA, CDR2 SQIVND (reference sequence). In DNA form, the CDR3 reads TGTGCCAGTCGATCCTCTAGAGGCAATCAGCCCCAGCATTTT. Amino acid sequence: CASRSSRGNQPQHF.

This clone was seen only once. The V and J genes are TRBV4-2 and TRBJ2-3; 9 bases line up with TRBD2. CDR1 is LGHNA and CDR2 is YNFKEQ in the germline V gene. The CDR3 loop spans 16 amino acids. The junction had 8 bases not matched to a gene; V was cut back by 2 bases and J by 5 bases. This chain's CDR3 is CASSQWGGGAIDTQYF. CDR3 sequence (DNA): TGTGCCAGCAGCCAATGGGGCGGGGGGGCCATAGATACGCAGTATTTT.

This clone was picked up a small number of times. The gene calls are TRBV10-2 and TRBJ2-2; D uncertain. CDR3 size: 12 residues. V was trimmed by 5 bases and J by 4 bases, leaving 5 bases between them. CDR1 and CDR2 from the germline V gene are WSHSY and SAAADI. The CDR3 loop reads CASSYSTGELFF. For the CDR3, the DNA is TGCGCCAGCAGTTACAGCACCGGGGAGCTGTTTTTT.

This clone has just a few counts. The chain carries TRBV7-2 and TRBJ2-1; 7 positions agree with TRBD1. CDR1 is SGHTA, CDR2 FQGNSA, per germline. CDR3 size: 13 residues. The V and J ends lost 5 bases and 14 bases, in that order; junction bases with no gene match: 12. The CDR3 here is CASSLPGGSGEFF. The CDR3 coding sequence is TGTGCCAGCAGCCTTCCAGGGGGTAGTGGTGAGTTCTTC.

This chain links TRBV9 with TRBJ2-1, with 14 bases aligning to TRBD2. The J segment lost 7 bases and the V segment lost 4 bases, leaving 13 bases of the junction unmatched. Germline V gene lookup returns CDR1 SGDLS and CDR2 YYNGEE. The CDR3 loop spans 18 amino acids. The CDR3 DNA is TGTGCCAGCAGCTCCACTACTCCGGGACTAGCGGGGGTGAATGAGCAGTTCTTC. As protein: CASSSTTPGLAGVNEQFF.

This clone was seen a few times. The V and J genes are TRBV18 and TRBJ1-4, with D possibly matching TRBD1 (6 bases). This CDR3 spans 15 amino acids. Germline loops: CDR1 KGHSH, CDR2 LQKENI. Trimming pared 10 bases from V and 8 bases from J, leaving 23 bases between. The CDR3 region is CATTTGNNDLEKLFF. The CDR3 nucleotides read TGTGCCACCACGACAGGAAATAATGACTTGGAAAAACTGTTTTTT.

The chain couples TRBV18 to TRBJ2-3, with D perhaps TRBD2 (5 bases). V gave up 1 base and J gave up 4 bases, with 15 bases separating them. CDR3 size: 16 residues. Germline V CDR1 and CDR2: KGHSH, LQKENI. The CDR3 sequence is CASSPQVLGSPDTQYF. In nucleotides, the CDR3 is TGTGCCAGCTCACCACAGGTCCTGGGGAGTCCAGATACGCAGTATTTT.

The V and J genes are TRBV6-5 and TRBJ1-5; 9 bases line up with TRBD1. Germline assignment: CDR1 MNHEY and CDR2 SVGAGI. This CDR3 has 15 amino acids. The V segment lost 6 bases and the J segment 3 bases; nucleotides outside the gene matches: 6. This chain's CDR3 is CASRSGQGSNQPQHF. CDR3 bases: TGTGCCAGCAGATCGGGACAGGGATCCAATCAGCCCCAGCATTTT.